This T cell receptor beta chain came from a study of blood T cell repertoires in COVID-19. Study as a whole: The samples span acute and convalescent COVID-19 from the United States, Italy and Spain.

Ages ranged from roughly 18 to 100 years, with residence in about two dozen US areas. Researchers sorted participants into cohorts using their self-reported clinical history. Germline CDR1 MDHEN, CDR2 SYDVKM. CDR3 length: 20 residues. Deletions cut 2 bases from V and 1 base from J, with 27 bases between. In the study's own analysis: The authors estimated nucleated cell counts from reference gene primer amplification. Generated by immunoSEQ multiplex PCR, the TCRdb table keeps only in-frame clones and is missing some. D and trimming come from the DNA, and the V and J calls and clone size come from that table. Of approximately 270,000 clones listed, approximately 90% were seen once; the top ten hold approximately 1.2%.

The sequenced material came from PBMCs or T cells enriched from blood (not recorded which). The source of this sequence is a human donor in a cohort exposed to, infected with or recovered from COVID-19 (not recorded which). The donor label of this sample is uncertain. V and J are TRBV28 and TRBJ2-7; D perhaps matches TRBD1 (5 bases). CDR3 nucleotides: TGTGCCAGCAGTTTAGAGGATCCCCTTAAACGACAGCTAACTTCCTACGAGCAGTACTTC. It yields the protein CASSLEDPLKRQLTSYEQYF.